The clone carrying this T cell receptor beta chain was counted between two and nine times. The antigen is not known. The V and J ends lost 5 bases and 7 bases, in that order; junction bases with no gene match: 9. Looked up from germline, CDR1 is SGDLS and CDR2 is YYNGEE. The CDR3 runs to 14 residues. This entry comes from a study of blood T cells in healthy people across ages. Study results and limitations: Observed TCR beta diversity showed a strong correlation with the percentage of naive T cells as measured by flow cytometry. PBMCs were not sorted, which prevented a conclusive comparison of naive versus antigen-experienced cells. Researchers judged that diversity estimates from one million T cells fell short of true values.

The authors ran a second PCR of roughly 7 to 11 cycles using a sample-barcoded 5' primer and a J-beta primer mix. TCRdb reanalysed the 5' RACE reads using MiXCR and keeps one entry per CDR3 protein. This repertoire shows 790,000 or so distinct CDR3 sequences, about 46% found once; its top ten account for about a sixth. Sequences were obtained from blood. V gene TRBV9 combines with J gene TRBJ1-2, with 9 bases fitting TRBD1. The receptor's source is a man at least 80 years old in good health. The CDR3 loop is CASSETGGASGYTF. DNA for the CDR3: TGTGCCAGCAGTGAAACAGGGGGCGCGTCTGGCTACACCTTC.